This is a list of T cell receptor beta chains from one sample in a study of blood T cell repertoires in COVID-19. Profiling relied on immunoSEQ multiplex PCR, and the TCRdb table lists in-frame clones only, not all of them. The sample has about 230,000 clones, about 87% seen once; the top ten hold around 3.8%. Specimen: PBMCs or T cells enriched from blood (not recorded which). The receptors were gathered from a woman aged 25 to 45 who had been exposed to COVID-19. Both conserved end residues are part of each CDR3. The D gene is left open where the match is weak. Clone size, where shown, is once, few, many, or a class for clones that have expanded.

NA	TRBV19	NA	TRBJ2-2	CASSIMEGSGELFF	TGTGCCAGTAGTATAATGGAGGGGTCCGGGGAGCTGTTTTTT
NA	TRBV3-1/TRBV3-2	TRBD2	TRBJ2-7	CASSRPQAGDYEQYF	TGTGCCAGCAGCCGCCCCCAGGCGGGAGACTACGAGCAGTACTTC
NA	TRBV2	TRBD2	TRBJ2-1	CASSEGLAETSYNEQFF	TGTGCCAGCAGTGAAGGGCTAGCGGAGACATCCTACAATGAGCAGTTCTTC
NA	TRBV5-1	TRBD1	TRBJ2-2	CASSLEGQTPTGELFF	TGCGCCAGCAGCTTGGAGGGACAGACCCCTACCGGGGAGCTGTTTTTT
few	TRBV27	NA	TRBJ1-3	CASSLYPASSGNTIYF	TGTGCCAGCAGTTTATACCCAGCGAGCTCTGGAAACACCATATATTTT
NA	TRBV7-9	TRBD2	TRBJ2-5	CASSSTSGPYQETQYF	TGTGCCAGCAGCTCAACTAGCGGACCGTACCAAGAGACCCAGTACTTC
NA	TRBV23-1	NA	TRBJ2-5	CASRPGRKQGRGETQYF	TGCGCCAGCAGACCGGGACGTAAACAGGGGCGGGGAGAGACCCAGTACTTC
NA	TRBV6-5	NA	TRBJ2-1	CATSLAGNEQFF	TGTGCCACCTCCCTGGCGGGAAATGAGCAGTTCTTC
NA	TRBV5-1	TRBD2	TRBJ2-3	CASSLLLTGAGATDTQYF	TGCGCCAGCAGCTTACTACTGACCGGTGCGGGAGCGACAGATACGCAGTATTTT
once	TRBV3-1/TRBV3-2	NA	TRBJ1-4	CASSQDRAGGEKLFF	TGTGCCAGCAGCCAAGACCGGGCGGGGGGTGAAAAACTGTTTTTT
NA	TRBV20-1	NA	TRBJ2-5	CSAGGRETQYF	TGCAGTGCTGGAGGGCGGGAGACCCAGTACTTC
NA	TRBV18	TRBD1	TRBJ2-7	CASSPSDRTNYEQYF	TGTGCCAGCTCACCATCGGACAGGACGAACTACGAGCAGTACTTC
NA	TRBV3-1/TRBV3-2	NA	TRBJ2-1	CASSPIGGSSYNEQFF	TGTGCCAGCAGTCCTATTGGTGGGAGCTCCTACAATGAGCAGTTCTTC
few	TRBV5-4	TRBD1	TRBJ1-6	CASSRGTGWNSPLHF	TGTGCCAGCAGTCGCGGGACAGGCTGGAATTCACCCCTCCACTTT
NA	TRBV6-4	NA	TRBJ1-2	CATRPGGSANYGYTF	TGTGCCACGAGACCCGGCGGATCGGCTAACTATGGCTACACCTTC
NA	TRBV12-5	TRBD2	TRBJ2-7	CASGWGGTPLFEQYF	TGTGCTAGTGGTTGGGGGGGGACTCCTCTATTCGAGCAGTACTTC
NA	TRBV6-4	NA	TRBJ2-3	CASSGSFSRGSDTQYF	TGTGCCAGCAGTGGCTCCTTTAGCCGAGGGTCAGATACGCAGTATTTT
NA	TRBV7-2	NA	TRBJ2-2	CASSLRRGTGELFF	TGTGCCAGCAGCTTGAGGAGGGGTACCGGGGAGCTGTTTTTT
NA	TRBV29-1	TRBD2	TRBJ2-1	CSGKAGGPSYNEQFF	TGCAGCGGGAAAGCGGGAGGGCCCTCCTACAATGAGCAGTTCTTC
few	TRBV5-6	TRBD1	TRBJ1-1	CASSLTGQGLTEAFF	TGTGCCAGCAGCCTCACGGGACAGGGGCTCACTGAAGCTTTCTTT
NA	TRBV4-1	NA	TRBJ2-7	CASRVTGASYEQYF	TGCGCCAGCAGGGTGACAGGAGCCTCCTACGAGCAGTACTTC
NA	TRBV4-1	TRBD2	TRBJ2-2	CASSQYGGSTGELFF	TGCGCCAGCAGCCAATATGGCGGGAGCACCGGGGAGCTGTTTTTT
NA	TRBV23-1	NA	TRBJ2-7	CASSQTDFSYEQYF	TGCGCCAGCAGTCAAACGGACTTCTCCTACGAGCAGTACTTC
NA	TRBV5-1	NA	TRBJ2-6	CASSSRTALEANVLTF	TGCGCCAGCAGCTCGAGGACTGCCCTTGAGGCCAACGTCCTGACTTTC
NA	TRBV29-1	NA	TRBJ2-1	CSVVEGRPLYSYNEQFF	TGCAGCGTTGTAGAAGGCAGGCCCCTCTACTCCTACAATGAGCAGTTCTTC
NA	TRBV7-9	NA	TRBJ2-2	CATFNRAGTGELFF	TGTGCCACCTTTAACAGGGCGGGCACCGGGGAGCTGTTTTTT
NA	TRBV19	NA	TRBJ1-3	CASKQVSGNTIYF	TGTGCCAGCAAACAGGTCTCTGGAAACACCATATATTTT
NA	TRBV9	TRBD2	TRBJ2-4	CASSVAPKRDKNIQYF	TGTGCCAGCAGCGTAGCGCCGAAGCGGGATAAAAACATTCAGTACTTC
few	TRBV19	TRBD1	TRBJ1-1	CASSIRGQDNTEAFF	TGTGCCAGTAGTATTAGGGGACAGGACAACACTGAAGCTTTCTTT
NA	TRBV7-2	TRBD2	TRBJ2-3	CASSLGLAGGRDTQYF	TGTGCCAGCAGCTTAGGCCTAGCGGGAGGTCGAGATACGCAGTATTTT
NA	TRBV5-6	NA	TRBJ2-5	CASSFAGFETQYF	TGTGCCAGCAGCTTTGCCGGGTTTGAGACCCAGTACTTC
NA	TRBV28	TRBD1	TRBJ1-5	CASTGGVHQPQHF	TGTGCCTCAACAGGGGGCGTTCATCAGCCCCAGCATTTT
few	TRBV3-1/TRBV3-2	NA	TRBJ1-5	CASSQEFGREGNQPQHF	TGTGCCAGCAGCCAAGAGTTTGGCAGGGAGGGCAATCAGCCCCAGCATTTT
NA	TRBV6-5	NA	TRBJ1-3	CASSIQHSGNTIYF	TGTGCCAGCAGTATACAACACTCTGGAAACACCATATATTTT
NA	TRBV5-6	NA	TRBJ1-2	CASSLGAQDGYTF	TGTGCCAGCAGCTTGGGTGCACAAGATGGCTACACCTTC
NA	TRBV19	TRBD2	TRBJ2-7	CASSELAGDYEQYF	TGTGCCAGTAGTGAACTAGCGGGAGATTACGAGCAGTACTTC
once	TRBV6-5	NA	TRBJ2-1	CASIMMGGPYNEQFF	TGTGCCAGCATCATGATGGGAGGTCCATACAATGAGCAGTTCTTC